What follows are 10 T cell receptor beta chains derived from one specimen sequenced in a study of control samples from healthy donors and cancer patients (TCRdb year 2020). Library prep was done by the immunoSEQ multiplex PCR assay. The clones in this table, taken by TCRdb from immuneACCESS, are in-frame only. Not every clone is retained; where verified, under half of the shortfall comes from an unresolved V gene, and the cause of the rest is unknown. This sample is represented by about 120,000 clones; less than 90% of them were singletons. Clones ranked in the top ten supply roughly 2% of the sample. Sequencing was carried out using blood. Source of these receptors: a man aged 18 to 29 in good health.

This chain joins TRBV3-1 (or the pseudogene TRBV3-2) and TRBJ1-2; 7 nucleotides agree with TRBD1. V was clipped by 1 base and J by 4 bases; unmatched bases: 6. Germline V gene sequence: CDR1 LGHDT, CDR2 YNNKEL (reference sequence). CDR3 length: 15 amino acids. Written as DNA, the CDR3 is TGTGCCAGCAGCCAAGGGTGGGACAGTGTCTATGGCTACACCTTC. Its translation is CASSQGWDSVYGYTF.

The chain employs TRBV18 and TRBJ1-1; 11 nucleotides agree with TRBD1. Germline V gives CDR1 KGHSH, CDR2 LQKENI. The CDR3 sequence is 15 residues long. The V and J ends lost 3 bases and 6 bases, in that order; junction bases with no gene match: 6. The CDR3 DNA reads TGTGCCAGCTCACCTAACCCGGGACAGGGGGCTGAAGCTTTCTTT. Its translation: CASSPNPGQGAEAFF.

This chain joins TRBV6-2 or TRBV6-3 and TRBJ2-1; 11 bases match TRBD2. This CDR3 has 15 residues. Unmatched junction bases numbered 5, after V lost 2 bases and J lost 8 bases. The germline V gene encodes CDR1 MNHEY and CDR2 SVGEGT. Here the CDR3 reads CASSYQLAGAYEQFF. The CDR3 nucleotides are TGTGCCAGCAGTTACCAACTAGCGGGAGCGTATGAGCAGTTCTTC.

The CDR3 coding sequence is TGTGCCAGCAGCATCCGGGACAGGGGGCTTTCTGGAAACACCATATATTTT. It translates to CASSIRDRGLSGNTIYF. The chain has TRBV7-8 and TRBJ1-3; TRBD1 aligns across 12 bases. The germline CDR1 and CDR2 sequences are SGHVS and FQNEAQ. There are 17 residues in the CDR3. The J segment lost 1 base and the V segment lost 5 bases, leaving 6 bases of the junction unmatched.

In DNA form, the CDR3 reads TGTGCCAGCAGTGACCTAGCGGGGGGCACAGATACGCAGTATTTT. Residues: CASSDLAGGTDTQYF. This chain uses TRBV6-4 with TRBJ2-3, with 10 bases aligning to TRBD2. Trimming removed 2 bases from V and 1 base from J; junction bases left unmatched: 0. CDR3 size: 15 residues. Per the germline V gene, CDR1 is MRHNA and CDR2 is SNTAGT.

In this sample, this clone turned up a few times. Other DNA variants within this sample encode the same CDR3. The gene calls are TRBV7-8 and TRBJ2-7, with a possible D match to TRBD2 (7 bases). The V and J ends lost 1 base and 7 bases respectively, with 17 bases between them. Germline CDR1 SGHVS, CDR2 FQNEAQ. The CDR3 length is 15 residues. In nucleotides, the CDR3 is TGTGCCAGCAGCTTAGGGCGACGGGGGGCGGGGGAGCAGTACTTC. Amino acids: CASSLGRRGAGEQYF.

This chain uses TRBV5-1 with TRBJ2-2, with 7 bases aligning to TRBD2. The CDR3 consists of 17 residues. J gave up 4 bases and V 3 bases, and 12 bases lay outside the gene matches. Germline CDR1 is SGHRS and CDR2 is YFSETQ. CDR3 in amino acids: CASSSRFSGLTTGELFF. CDR3 sequence (DNA): TGCGCCAGCAGCTCAAGGTTTAGCGGGCTTACCACCGGGGAGCTGTTTTTT.

The chain carries TRBV19 and TRBJ2-4; no clear D. CDR1 and CDR2 from the germline V gene are LNHDA and SQIVND (reference sequence). V dropped 2 bases and J dropped 5 bases, with 13 bases sitting between them. The CDR3 spans 15 residues. As DNA, the CDR3 is TGTGCCAGTAGTATAAAGGGCCCCCTGGAAAACATTCAGTACTTC. It specifies CASSIKGPLENIQYF.

The V and J genes are TRBV4-3 and TRBJ2-6; D remains ambiguous. Trimming left V 1 base short and J 2 bases short, with 3 bases between. This CDR3 region has 14 residues. The germline gives CDR1 LGHNA, CDR2 YSLEER. The CDR3 region has the DNA TGCGCCAGCAGCCAAGGAACTGGGGCCAACGTCCTGACTTTC. As protein: CASSQGTGANVLTF.

V usage is TRBV6-5 and J usage is TRBJ1-4, with 7 bases aligning to TRBD1. V was clipped by 6 bases and J by 5 bases; unmatched bases: 9. The germline V gene has CDR1 MNHEY and CDR2 SVGAGI. This CDR3 comprises 15 residues. The CDR3 sequence is CASSPRDSYNEKLFF. The CDR3 DNA sequence: TGTGCCAGCAGCCCCCGGGACAGCTACAATGAAAAACTGTTTTTT.